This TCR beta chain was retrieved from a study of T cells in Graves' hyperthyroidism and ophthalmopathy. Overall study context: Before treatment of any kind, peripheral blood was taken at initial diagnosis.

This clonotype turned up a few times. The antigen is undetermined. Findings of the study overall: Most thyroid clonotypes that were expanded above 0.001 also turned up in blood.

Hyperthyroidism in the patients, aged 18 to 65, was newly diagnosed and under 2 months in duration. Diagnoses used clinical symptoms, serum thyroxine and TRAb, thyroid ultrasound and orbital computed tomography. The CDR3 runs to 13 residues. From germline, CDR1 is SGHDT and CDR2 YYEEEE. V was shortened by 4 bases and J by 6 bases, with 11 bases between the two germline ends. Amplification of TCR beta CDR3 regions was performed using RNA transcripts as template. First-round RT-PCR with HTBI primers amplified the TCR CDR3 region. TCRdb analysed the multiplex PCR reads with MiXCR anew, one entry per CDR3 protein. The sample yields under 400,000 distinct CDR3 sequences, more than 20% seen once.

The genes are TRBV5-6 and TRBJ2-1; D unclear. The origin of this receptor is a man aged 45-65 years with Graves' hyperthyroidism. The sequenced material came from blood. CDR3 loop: CASSPLLSNEQFF. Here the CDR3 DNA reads TGTGCCAGCAGCCCCCTTCTAAGCAATGAGCAGTTCTTC.